Reported below is one T cell receptor (beta chain). In the original workflow: Estimation of nucleated cell counts relied on the amplification of reference gene primers. Sequencing was performed with immunoSEQ multiplex PCR; in TCRdb, only in-frame clones are kept and a portion is missing. V, J and clone size reflect that table, while D and trimming were determined from the DNA. The data show approximately 150,000 clones, over 70% seen once. The data are from a study of blood T cell repertoires in COVID-19. About the study: The origin of the acute and convalescent COVID-19 samples was the United States, Italy and Spain.

CDR3 length: 17 amino acids. V was shortened by 2 bases and J by 0 bases, with 16 bases between the two germline ends. Germline CDR1 reads KGHSH; CDR2 reads LQKENI. The receptor was derived from an older woman who had recovered from COVID-19. The chain links TRBV18 to TRBJ1-1, with a tentative D call TRBD1 (6 bases). Material: peripheral blood. CDR3 in DNA: TGTGCCAGCTCACCAATGGGCAGGGGTACTATGAACACTGAAGCTTTCTTT. Its translation is CASSPMGRGTMNTEAFF.